One and the same sample provided the 22 T cell receptor beta chains below, sequenced in a study of blood T cell repertoires in COVID-19 (dated by TCRdb to about 2020). The method behind the library was the immunoSEQ multiplex PCR assay. TCRdb's version of the immuneACCESS table is confined to in-frame rearrangements and falls short of the full clone set. An unresolved V gene accounts for under half of the shortfall where checked; the remainder is of unknown origin. This sample holds a few hundred thousand clones; 85% were observed only once. About 3.6% of the sample rests with the top ten. Sequenced material: peripheral blood. The receptors come from a woman aged 18-30 years with acute or convalescent COVID-19.

V and J are TRBV7-9 and TRBJ1-5; 8 bases map to TRBD1. This CDR3 is built from 14 residues. Germline V gene sequence: CDR1 SEHNR, CDR2 FQNEAQ (reference sequence). Losses at the gene ends were 5 bases for V and 6 bases for J; bases not matched to a gene: 6. This chain's CDR3 is CASSARQGIQPQHF. The CDR3 region has the DNA TGTGCCAGCAGCGCCCGACAGGGGATTCAGCCCCAGCATTTT.

J is TRBJ2-3 and V is TRBV7-3; 8 positions agree with TRBD2. Germline V gene sequence: CDR1 SGHTA, CDR2 FQGTGA. The CDR3 runs to 14 residues. After removal of 5 bases from V and 2 bases from J, the junction contained 3 bases not matched to a gene. CDR3 residues: CASSNGGATDTQYF. CDR3 sequence (DNA): TGTGCCAGCAGCAACGGGGGGGCCACAGATACGCAGTATTTT.

This chain links TRBV24-1 with TRBJ1-6; 8 nucleotides agree with TRBD1. The CDR3 runs to 16 residues. With 5 bases clipped from V and 7 bases from J, the junction kept 9 bases outside the gene matches. CDR1 KGHDR and CDR2 SFDVKD come from the germline V gene. The CDR3 spells CATSVELGQDNSPLHF. In DNA, the CDR3 is TGTGCCACCAGTGTCGAATTGGGACAGGACAATTCACCCCTCCACTTT.

This chain links TRBV19 with TRBJ2-6; tentative D call: TRBD1 (6 bases). The CDR3 totals 13 residues. V dropped 4 bases and J dropped 12 bases, with 13 bases sitting between them. The germline V gene encodes CDR1 LNHDA and CDR2 SQIVND (reference sequence). The CDR3 coding sequence is TGTGCCAGTAGTAGACTCCGGGACACCGTCCTGACTTTC. It codes for CASSRLRDTVLTF.

The chain uses TRBV12-3 or TRBV12-4 and TRBJ1-2; unclear D gene. Trimming removed 3 bases from V and 5 bases from J, with 7 bases in between. The CDR3 is made up of 12 amino acids. The CDR3 reads CASSFMRYGYTF. CDR3 nucleotides: TGTGCCAGCAGTTTTATGCGGTATGGCTACACCTTC.

The gene calls are TRBV27 and TRBJ2-7; 7 bases align to TRBD2. The CDR3 sequence is 15 residues long. V lost 6 bases, J lost 6 bases, and 14 bases stayed unmatched. Germline CDR1 is MNHEY and CDR2 is SMNVEV (reference sequence). The CDR3 loop is CASSPRLAGGGEQYF. As DNA, the CDR3 is TGTGCCAGCAGCCCACGACTAGCCGGGGGAGGCGAGCAGTACTTC.

The chain is built from TRBV29-1 and TRBJ2-1, with 9 bases fitting TRBD1. The CDR3 is 14 residues long. J gave up 9 bases and V 3 bases, and 9 bases lay outside the gene matches. The germline V gene has CDR1 SQVTM and CDR2 ANQGSEA. The CDR3 protein is CSVETGTGSSEQFF. The CDR3 nucleotides read TGCAGCGTTGAGACCGGGACAGGGTCTAGTGAGCAGTTCTTC.

This chain links TRBV28 with TRBJ2-2; weak D call: TRBD2 (6 bases). Per germline, CDR1 MDHEN and CDR2 SYDVKM. V was pared by 0 bases and J by 1 base, with 6 bases between. The length of the CDR3 is 15 residues. The CDR3 DNA reads as TGTGCCAGCAGTTTATGGCGGGAGAACACCGGGGAGCTGTTTTTT. It yields the protein CASSLWRENTGELFF.

The CDR3 reads CASSEAVAETQYF. CDR3 sequence (DNA): TGTGCCAGCAGCGAGGCGGTCGCTGAGACCCAGTACTTC. The V call is TRBV9, the J call TRBJ2-5; D remains unclear. This CDR3 is 13 amino acids long. Germline CDR1 is SGDLS and CDR2 is YYNGEE. V shed 3 bases and J shed 5 bases, with 11 bases lying between them.

V is TRBV19 and J is TRBJ1-5; a weak D match, TRBD1 (5 bases). Germline lookup yields CDR1 LNHDA and CDR2 SQIVND (reference sequence). The CDR3 runs to 12 residues. V was cut by 11 bases and J by 6 bases, with 14 bases left in between. The CDR3 DNA is TGTGCCGCAGGGTGGGGGGGTCAGCCCCAGCATTTT. Protein product: CAAGWGGQPQHF.

This chain uses TRBV19 with TRBJ1-5; D uncertain. Trimming shortened V by 3 bases and J by 0 bases, and 6 bases separated the two germline ends. The germline V gene has CDR1 LNHDA and CDR2 SQIVND (reference sequence). This CDR3 region has 14 residues. This chain's CDR3 is CASSMEHSNQPQHF. The DNA for the CDR3 is TGTGCCAGTAGTATGGAGCATAGCAATCAGCCCCAGCATTTT.

The chain is built from TRBV7-8 and TRBJ2-5, with 11 bases matching TRBD2. CDR1 SGHVS and CDR2 FQNEAQ come from the germline V gene. This CDR3 is built from 15 residues. Unmatched junction bases numbered 8, after V lost 5 bases and J lost 6 bases. For the CDR3, the DNA is TGTGCCAGCAGCCCCGACTTAGCGGGAGGGAAGACCCAGTACTTC. Protein: CASSPDLAGGKTQYF. Together with reference TRBV7-8 and TRBJ2-5, the CDR3 gives the full variable domain: GAGVSQSPRYKVAKRGQDVALRCDPISGHVSLFWYQQALGQGPEFLTYFQNEAQLDKSGLPSDRFFAERPEGSVSTLKIQRTQQEDSAVYLCASSPDLAGGKTQYFGPGTRLLVL.

The DNA of the CDR3 is TGTGCCAGCAGTACAGGGACAGGGAACACCGGGGAGCTGTTTTTT. It encodes CASSTGTGNTGELFF. This chain uses TRBV6-5 with TRBJ2-2; 8 bases align to TRBD1. Germline V gene data show CDR1 as MNHEY and CDR2 as SVGAGI. The CDR3 is 15 residues long. J was trimmed by 1 base and V by 5 bases; bases with no gene match: 3.

This clone came up many times. This chain connects TRBV10-1 to TRBJ2-3; 13 bases are shared with TRBD2. V was pared by 3 bases and J by 6 bases, with 6 bases of the junction left unmatched. From germline, CDR1 is WNHNN and CDR2 SYGVQD (reference sequence). CDR3 length: 16 residues. The CDR3 reads CASSETSGRARDTQYF. The CDR3 DNA sequence: TGCGCCAGCAGTGAAACTAGCGGGAGGGCCAGGGATACGCAGTATTTT.

V and J are TRBV27 and TRBJ1-2; the D gene is possibly TRBD1 (5 bases). The CDR3 sequence is 14 residues long. V was clipped by 2 bases and J by 8 bases, with 15 bases between them. The germline V gene has CDR1 MNHEY and CDR2 SMNVEV (reference sequence). The CDR3 is CASSLRSSGSGYTF. For the CDR3, the DNA is TGTGCCAGCAGTTTAAGATCGTCAGGGTCGGGCTACACCTTC.

The V call is TRBV28, the J call TRBJ1-6; D is unresolved. The CDR3 totals 15 residues. The V and J ends lost 6 bases and 7 bases respectively, with 16 bases between them. Per the germline V gene, CDR1 is MDHEN and CDR2 is SYDVKM. The CDR3 protein is CASSLLEGSNSPLHF. The CDR3, as DNA: TGTGCCAGCAGCTTACTGGAGGGATCGAATTCACCCCTCCACTTT.

This sequence joins TRBV28 and TRBJ2-3; the D gene is possibly TRBD1 (6 bases). Germline V gene lookup returns CDR1 MDHEN and CDR2 SYDVKM. The germline V and J ends were trimmed by 8 bases and 6 bases, with 30 bases remaining between them. The CDR3 length is 18 residues. DNA of the CDR3: TGTGCCAGCCGCTCACCCGTACGGGCAGGGGTGATGGACGATACGCAGTATTTT. Translation gives CASRSPVRAGVMDDTQYF.

The chain combines TRBV12-5 with TRBJ2-1; a weak D match, TRBD2 (5 bases). The V end lost 5 bases, the J end lost 12 bases, and 17 bases lay between the germline ends. Germline values: CDR1 LGHNT, CDR2 FRNRAP. The CDR3 consists of 13 residues. CDR3: CASGPSPEVGQFF. The DNA of the CDR3 is TGTGCTAGTGGTCCGTCACCGGAGGTAGGGCAGTTCTTC.

The V call is TRBV12-5, the J call TRBJ1-4, with TRBD1 matching over 9 bases. CDR3 length: 14 amino acids. With V trimmed by 5 bases and J by 8 bases, 6 bases remained unmatched. Per the germline V gene, CDR1 is LGHNT and CDR2 is FRNRAP. The CDR3, as DNA: TGTGCTAGTGGTGGACAGGGGCCCGGAGAAAAACTGTTTTTT. Translating it yields CASGGQGPGEKLFF.

This clone is a singleton in its sample. J is TRBJ2-3 and V is TRBV5-6; TRBD2 might be the D (6 bases). CDR3 length: 14 residues. Trimming took off 0 bases at V and 3 bases at J, with 8 bases between the two ends. The germline V gene has CDR1 SGHDT and CDR2 YYEEEE. This chain's CDR3 is CASSLGLVTDTQYF. CDR3 DNA: TGTGCCAGCAGCTTGGGACTAGTTACAGATACGCAGTATTTT. The variable domain in full, completed from reference TRBV5-6 and TRBJ2-3, reads DAGVTQSPTHLIKTRGQQVTLRCSPKSGHDTVSWYQQALGQGPQFIFQYYEEEERQRGNFPDRFSGHQFPNYSSELNVNALLLGDSALYLCASSLGLVTDTQYFGPGTRLTVL.

The chain is built from TRBV6-5 and TRBJ2-7, with D maybe TRBD2 (5 bases). The germline V gene has CDR1 MNHEY and CDR2 SVGAGI. V was cut by 4 bases and J by 3 bases, with 10 bases left in between. The CDR3 length is 13 residues. Here the CDR3 reads CASSFTRSYEQYF. As DNA, the CDR3 is TGTGCCAGCAGTTTCACTAGGAGCTACGAGCAGTACTTC.

The chain recombines TRBV6-1 with TRBJ1-6; D might be TRBD1 (6 bases). The CDR3 extends over 14 amino acids. Trimming stripped 2 bases from V and 10 bases from J, with 12 bases between. CDR1 MNHNS and CDR2 SASEGT come from the germline V gene. The CDR3 DNA is TGTGCCAGCAGTGAACTAGGGAGGGGGTCACCCCTCCACTTT. Its translation: CASSELGRGSPLHF.